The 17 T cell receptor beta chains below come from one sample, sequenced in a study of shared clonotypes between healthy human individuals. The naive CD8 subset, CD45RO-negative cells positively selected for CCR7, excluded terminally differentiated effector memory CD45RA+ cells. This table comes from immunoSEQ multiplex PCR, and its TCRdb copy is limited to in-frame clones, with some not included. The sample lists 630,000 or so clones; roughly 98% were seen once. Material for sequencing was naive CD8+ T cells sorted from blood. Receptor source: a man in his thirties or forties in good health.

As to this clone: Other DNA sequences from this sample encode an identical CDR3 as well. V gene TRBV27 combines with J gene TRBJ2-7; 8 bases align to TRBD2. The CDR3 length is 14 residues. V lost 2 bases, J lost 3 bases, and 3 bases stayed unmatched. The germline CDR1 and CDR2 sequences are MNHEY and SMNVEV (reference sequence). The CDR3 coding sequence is TGTGCCAGCAGTTTAGGAACTAGCGGCTACGAGCAGTACTTC. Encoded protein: CASSLGTSGYEQYF.

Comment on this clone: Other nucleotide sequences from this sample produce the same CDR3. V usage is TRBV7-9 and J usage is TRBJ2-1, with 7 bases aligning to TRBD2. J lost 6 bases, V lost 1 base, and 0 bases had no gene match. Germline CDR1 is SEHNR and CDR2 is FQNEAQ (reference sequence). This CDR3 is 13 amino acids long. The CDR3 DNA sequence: TGTGCCAGCAGCTTAGTAGCGGGCAATGAGCAGTTCTTC. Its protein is CASSLVAGNEQFF. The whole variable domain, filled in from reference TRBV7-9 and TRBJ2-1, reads DTGVSQNPRHKITKRGQNVTFRCDPISEHNRLYWYRQTLGQGPEFLTYFQNEAQLEKSRLLSDRFSAERPKGSFSTLEIQRTEQGDSAMYLCASSLVAGNEQFFGPGTRLTVL.

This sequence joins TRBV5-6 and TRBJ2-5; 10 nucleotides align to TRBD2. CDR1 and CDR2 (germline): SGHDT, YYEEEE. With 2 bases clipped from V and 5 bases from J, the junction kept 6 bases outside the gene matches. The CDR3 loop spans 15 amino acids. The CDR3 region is CASSLGSGRKETQYF. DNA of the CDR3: TGTGCCAGCAGCTTAGGTAGCGGGAGGAAGGAGACCCAGTACTTC.

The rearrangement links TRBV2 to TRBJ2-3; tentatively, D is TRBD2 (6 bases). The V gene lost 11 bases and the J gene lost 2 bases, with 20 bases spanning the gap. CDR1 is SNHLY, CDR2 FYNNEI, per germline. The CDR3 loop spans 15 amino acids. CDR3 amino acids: CAAEFPEGVTDTQYF. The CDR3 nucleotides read TGTGCCGCAGAGTTTCCGGAGGGAGTCACAGATACGCAGTATTTT. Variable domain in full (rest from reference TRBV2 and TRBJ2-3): EPEVTQTPSHQVTQMGQEVILRCVPISNHLYFYWYRQILGQKVEFLVSFYNNEISEKSEIFDDQFSVERPDGSNFTLKIRSTKLEDSAMYFCAAEFPEGVTDTQYFGPGTRLTVL.

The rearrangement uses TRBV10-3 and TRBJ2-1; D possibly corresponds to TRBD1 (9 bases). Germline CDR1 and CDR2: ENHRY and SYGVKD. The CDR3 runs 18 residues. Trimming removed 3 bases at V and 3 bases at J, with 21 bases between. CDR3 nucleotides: TGTGCCATCAGTGAACAGGGGGCAGGTACTAGCGGCTACAATGAGCAGTTCTTC. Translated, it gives CAISEQGAGTSGYNEQFF.

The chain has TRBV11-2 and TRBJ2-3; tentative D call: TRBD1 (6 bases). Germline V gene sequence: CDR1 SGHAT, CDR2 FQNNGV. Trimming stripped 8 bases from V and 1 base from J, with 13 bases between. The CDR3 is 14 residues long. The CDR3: CASAPGAGTDTQYF. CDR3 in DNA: TGTGCCAGCGCACCAGGGGCGGGCACAGATACGCAGTATTTT.

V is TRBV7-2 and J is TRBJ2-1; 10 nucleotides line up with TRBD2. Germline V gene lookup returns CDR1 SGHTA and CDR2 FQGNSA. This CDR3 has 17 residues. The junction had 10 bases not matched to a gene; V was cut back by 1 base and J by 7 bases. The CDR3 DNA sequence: TGTGCCAGCAGCTTAGTCGGGGCTAGCGGGAGCTGGAATGAGCAGTTCTTC. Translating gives CASSLVGASGSWNEQFF. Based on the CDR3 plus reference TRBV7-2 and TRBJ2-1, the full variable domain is GAGVSQSPSNKVTEKGKDVELRCDPISGHTALYWYRQSLGQGLEFLIYFQGNSAPDKSGLPSDRFSAERTGGSVSTLTIQRTQQEDSAVYLCASSLVGASGSWNEQFFGPGTRLTVL.

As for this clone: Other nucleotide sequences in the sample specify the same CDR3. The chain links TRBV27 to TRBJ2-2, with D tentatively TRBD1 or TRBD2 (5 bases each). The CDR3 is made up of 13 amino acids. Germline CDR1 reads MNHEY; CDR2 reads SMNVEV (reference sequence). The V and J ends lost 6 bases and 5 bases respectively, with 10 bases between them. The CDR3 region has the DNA TGTGCCAGCAGCTCCGGGGCGACCGGGGAGCTGTTTTTT. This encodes CASSSGATGELFF.

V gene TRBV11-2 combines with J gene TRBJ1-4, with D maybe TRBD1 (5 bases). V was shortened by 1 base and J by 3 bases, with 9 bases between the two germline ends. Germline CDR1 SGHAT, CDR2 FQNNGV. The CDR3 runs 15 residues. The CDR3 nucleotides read TGTGCCAGCAGCTTAGTACAGGCACCTAATGAAAAACTGTTTTTT. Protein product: CASSLVQAPNEKLFF.

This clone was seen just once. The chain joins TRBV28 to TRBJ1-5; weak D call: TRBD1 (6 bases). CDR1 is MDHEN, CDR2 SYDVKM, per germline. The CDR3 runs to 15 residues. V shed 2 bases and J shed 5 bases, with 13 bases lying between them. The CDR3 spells CASSLPIRGDQPQHF. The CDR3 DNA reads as TGTGCCAGCAGTTTACCGATTAGGGGGGATCAGCCCCAGCATTTT.

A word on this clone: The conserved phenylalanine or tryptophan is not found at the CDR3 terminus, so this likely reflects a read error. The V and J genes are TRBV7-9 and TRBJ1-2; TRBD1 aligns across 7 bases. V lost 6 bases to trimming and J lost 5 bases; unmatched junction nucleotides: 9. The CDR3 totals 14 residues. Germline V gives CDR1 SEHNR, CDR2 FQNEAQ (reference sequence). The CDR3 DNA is TGTGCCAGCAGTCCAGAGGGGGCGCGGTATGGCTACACCCTC. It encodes CASSPEGARYGYTL.

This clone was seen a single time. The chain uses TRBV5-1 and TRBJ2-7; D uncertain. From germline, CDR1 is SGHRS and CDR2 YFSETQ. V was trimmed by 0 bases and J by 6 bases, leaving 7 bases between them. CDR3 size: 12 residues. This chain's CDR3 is CASSLDRIEQYF. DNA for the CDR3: TGCGCCAGCAGCTTGGATAGGATCGAGCAGTACTTC.

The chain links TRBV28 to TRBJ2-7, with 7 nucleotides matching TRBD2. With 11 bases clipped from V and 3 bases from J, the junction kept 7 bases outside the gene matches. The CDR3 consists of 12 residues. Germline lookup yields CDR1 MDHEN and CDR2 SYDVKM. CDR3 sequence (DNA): TGTGCCTGCACGGGGGGATTCTACGAGCAGTACTTC. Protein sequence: CACTGGFYEQYF.

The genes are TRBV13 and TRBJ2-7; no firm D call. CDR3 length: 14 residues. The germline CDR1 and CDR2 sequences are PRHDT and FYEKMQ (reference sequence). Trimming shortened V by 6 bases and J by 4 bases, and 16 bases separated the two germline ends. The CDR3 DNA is TGTGCCAGCAGTCCATCTAACACGTATTACGAGCAGTACTTC. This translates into CASSPSNTYYEQYF. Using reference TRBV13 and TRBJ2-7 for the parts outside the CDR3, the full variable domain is AAGVIQSPRHLIKEKRETATLKCYPIPRHDTVYWYQQGPGQDPQFLISFYEKMQSDKGSIPDRFSAQQFSDYHSELNMSSLELGDSALYFCASSPSNTYYEQYFGPGTRLTVT.

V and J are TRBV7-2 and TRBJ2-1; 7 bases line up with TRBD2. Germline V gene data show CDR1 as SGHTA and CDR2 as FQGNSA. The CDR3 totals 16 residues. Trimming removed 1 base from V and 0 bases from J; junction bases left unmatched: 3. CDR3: CASSLDGRYSYNEQFF. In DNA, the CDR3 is TGTGCCAGCAGCTTAGACGGGAGGTACTCCTACAATGAGCAGTTCTTC.

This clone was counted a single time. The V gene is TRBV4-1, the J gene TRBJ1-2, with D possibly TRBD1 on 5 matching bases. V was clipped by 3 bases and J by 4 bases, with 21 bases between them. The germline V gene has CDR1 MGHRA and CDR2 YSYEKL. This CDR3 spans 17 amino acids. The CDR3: CASSQRRDAGSTYGYTF. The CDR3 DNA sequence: TGCGCCAGCAGCCAGAGGCGGGACGCTGGGAGTACCTATGGCTACACCTTC.

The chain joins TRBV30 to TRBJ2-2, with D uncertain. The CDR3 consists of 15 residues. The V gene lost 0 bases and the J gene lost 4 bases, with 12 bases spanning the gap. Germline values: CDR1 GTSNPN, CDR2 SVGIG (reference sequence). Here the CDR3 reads CAWSVLDKATGELFF. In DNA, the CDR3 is TGTGCCTGGAGTGTACTCGACAAAGCCACCGGGGAGCTGTTTTTT.